The text below deals with one T cell receptor beta chain. Its antigen is unidentified. The sample comes from a study of T cell responses to AZD1222 COVID-19 vaccine. General study results and limits: Spike-specific TCR breadth rose after two AZD1222 doses, and depth rose as well. Regions 160-218 and 743-854 held dominance among vaccine-associated CD4 TCRs, which spanned spike. Baseline serostatus was positive in only six AZD1222 recipients. Unmutated variant regions are reportedly the target of nearly half of TCRs that are spike-specific.

Sequenced by immunoSEQ multiplex PCR; TCRdb stores in-frame clones only, minus some. Of under 130,000 clones in the sample, 80% to 90% were seen once. V was clipped by 2 bases and J by 8 bases, with 12 bases between them. The CDR3 totals 13 residues. Germline V gene sequence: CDR1 MDHEN, CDR2 SYDVKM. Specimen: peripheral blood, collected on day 0 of AZD1222 vaccination. This TCR derives from an adult in good health. The rearrangement uses TRBV28 and TRBJ1-2, with no clear D. CDR3 protein: CASSLGRARGYTF. The CDR3 nucleotides are TGTGCCAGCAGTTTAGGTAGGGCCCGGGGCTACACCTTC.